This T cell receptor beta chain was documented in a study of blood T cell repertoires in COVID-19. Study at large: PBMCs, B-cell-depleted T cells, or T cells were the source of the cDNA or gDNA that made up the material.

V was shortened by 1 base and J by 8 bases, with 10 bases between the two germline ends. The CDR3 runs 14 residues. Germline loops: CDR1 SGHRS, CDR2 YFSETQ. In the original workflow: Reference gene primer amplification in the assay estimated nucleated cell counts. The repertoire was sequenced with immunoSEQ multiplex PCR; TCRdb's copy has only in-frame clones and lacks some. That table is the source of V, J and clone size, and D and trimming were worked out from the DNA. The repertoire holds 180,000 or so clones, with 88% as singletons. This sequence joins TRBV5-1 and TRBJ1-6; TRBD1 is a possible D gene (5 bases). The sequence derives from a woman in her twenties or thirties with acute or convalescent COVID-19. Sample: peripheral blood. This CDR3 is CASSLRQSHSPLHF. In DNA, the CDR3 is TGCGCCAGCAGCTTGCGACAGTCCCATTCACCCCTCCACTTT.